The 19 T cell receptor beta chains in this list originate from one sample, sequenced in a study of blood T cells in healthy people across ages. It was with a sample-barcoded 5' primer and a J-beta primer mix that a second PCR of roughly 7 to 12 cycles was run. TCRdb reprocessed the 5' RACE reads via MiXCR and lists one record per CDR3 protein. The profile shows about 1.8 million distinct CDR3 sequences, less than 50% of them singletons. The sequencing input was blood. Receptor source: a woman between 40 and 55 years old in good health.

This clonotype was recorded a few times. The V and J genes are TRBV12-3 or TRBV12-4 and TRBJ2-5; no reliable D call. V was trimmed by 8 bases and J by 5 bases, leaving 12 bases between them. The CDR3 has 12 residues. CDR3 residues: CASGSAGETQYF. The CDR3 region has the DNA TGTGCCAGCGGGTCCGCCGGGGAGACCCAGTACTTC.

The rearrangement uses TRBV9 and TRBJ1-6, with 10 bases fitting TRBD1. Trimming took 3 bases from V and 9 from J; bases not matched to a gene: 3. Germline lookup yields CDR1 SGDLS and CDR2 YYNGEE. This CDR3 spans 14 amino acids. The CDR3, as DNA: TGTGCCAGCAGCGGAGGACAGGGGGGTTCACCCCTCCACTTT. This gives the protein CASSGGQGGSPLHF.

V and J are TRBV7-2 and TRBJ1-4; 7 bases are a match to TRBD1. The CDR3 consists of 15 residues. The V gene end was trimmed by 5 bases and the J gene end by 8 bases; junction bases not matched to a gene: 11. In germline, CDR1 is SGHTA, CDR2 FQGNSA. Here the CDR3 reads CASSANRGASEKLFF. CDR3 in DNA: TGTGCCAGCAGCGCGAACAGGGGAGCCTCGGAAAAACTGTTTTTT.

The chain joins TRBV29-1 to TRBJ2-7, with 11 bases fitting TRBD2. The CDR3 is 19 residues long. V was pared by 0 bases and J by 7 bases, with 20 bases of the junction left unmatched. Germline values: CDR1 SQVTM, CDR2 ANQGSEA. DNA for the CDR3: TGCAGCGTTGAAGATCGAACTAGCGGGGGCCCTAGCTCCTACAATGAGCAGTACTTC. Residues: CSVEDRTSGGPSSYNEQYF.

CDR3 sequence: CASSTGGPDSVNTEAFF. The CDR3 nucleotides read TGTGCCAGCAGCACCGGGGGCCCAGACAGTGTGAACACTGAAGCTTTCTTT. V and J are TRBV7-9 and TRBJ1-1; a weak D match, TRBD1 (6 bases). CDR1 and CDR2 (germline): SEHNR, FQNEAQ (reference sequence). The germline V and J ends were trimmed by 5 bases and 0 bases, with 19 bases remaining between them. The CDR3 is 17 amino acids.

This sequence joins TRBV11-2 and TRBJ2-5; D might be TRBD1 or TRBD2, each matching 5 bases. Germline CDR1 SGHAT, CDR2 FQNNGV. The CDR3 runs to 14 residues. The germline V and J ends were trimmed by 5 bases and 5 bases, with 15 bases remaining between them. The CDR3: CASSRDQVRETQYF. The CDR3 DNA sequence: TGTGCCAGCAGCCGGGACCAAGTGCGGGAGACCCAGTACTTC.

This clonotype has only a few counts. The rearrangement uses TRBV7-2 and TRBJ2-1, with D possibly being TRBD1 (6 bases). V lost 3 bases and J lost 7, with 13 bases in between. CDR3 size: 14 residues. From germline, CDR1 is SGHTA and CDR2 FQGNSA. The CDR3 here is CASSLGHLGNEQFF. CDR3 sequence (DNA): TGTGCCAGCAGCTTGGGACATTTGGGGAATGAGCAGTTCTTC.

A few counts support this clonotype. The junction departs from the called germline gene at one end, perhaps through a read error. The J gene is TRBJ2-7, the V gene TRBV12-5; tentative D call: TRBD1 (6 bases). The assigned J gene may be wrong: the sequence end matches TRBJ2-5 better. The CDR3 loop spans 16 amino acids. Germline CDR1 and CDR2: LGHNT and FRNRAP. The CDR3 sequence is CASGLAQGFIQGTQYF. The DNA for the CDR3 is TGTGCTAGTGGTTTGGCACAGGGATTCATACAAGGGACCCAGTACTTC.

This chain links TRBV11-2 with TRBJ1-3, with D perhaps matching TRBD1 (6 bases). The CDR3 contains 17 residues. V lost 0 bases and J 4 bases, leaving 16 bases between the germline ends. In germline, CDR1 is SGHAT, CDR2 FQNNGV. CDR3 residues: CASSLDRYREGGNTIYF. The CDR3 nucleotides are TGTGCCAGCAGCTTAGATCGGTACAGGGAGGGCGGAAACACCATATATTTT.

In this sample, this clonotype turned up a few times. The J gene is TRBJ2-1, the V gene TRBV10-3; 10 nucleotides match TRBD2. CDR1 and CDR2 (germline): ENHRY, SYGVKD. With 4 bases clipped from V and 0 bases from J, the junction kept 3 bases outside the gene matches. The CDR3 spans 16 residues. The CDR3 loop is CAISGSGGSSYNEQFF. In DNA, the CDR3 is TGTGCCATCAGTGGTAGCGGGGGGAGCTCCTACAATGAGCAGTTCTTC.

This clonotype was counted only a few times. The chain uses TRBV10-3 and TRBJ2-7, with 8 bases aligning to TRBD1. Trimming at V came to 5 bases and at J to 2 bases, leaving 2 bases not matched to a gene. CDR1 is ENHRY and CDR2 is SYGVKD in the germline V gene. The CDR3 loop spans 13 amino acids. DNA for the CDR3: TGTGCCATCAGTCAGGGGGCAGCCTACGAGCAGTACTTC. This sequence encodes CAISQGAAYEQYF.

The chain combines TRBV20-1 with TRBJ1-1; tentatively, D is TRBD1 (6 bases). The CDR3 is 12 residues long. CDR1 and CDR2 (germline): DFQATT, SNEGSKA (reference sequence). V lost 0 bases and J lost 6, with 8 bases in between. The CDR3 DNA reads TGCAGTGCTAGAGACCGACAGGCTGAAGCTTTCTTT. Translating it yields CSARDRQAEAFF.

The J gene is TRBJ1-2, the V gene TRBV29-1, with a tentative D call TRBD1 (6 bases). The CDR3 length is 13 residues. CDR1 SQVTM and CDR2 ANQGSEA come from the germline V gene. Trimming shortened V by 5 bases and J by 8 bases, and 18 bases separated the two germline ends. CDR3 nucleotide sequence: TGCAGCGTTTCATCGACAGGCTTGGACGGCTACACCTTC. This codes for CSVSSTGLDGYTF.

A remark on this clonotype: This sequence may be a read error, since a much larger clone differs from it by one base. The J gene is TRBJ2-7, the V gene TRBV20-1, with a tentative D call TRBD1 (6 bases). V was pared by 1 base and J by 5 bases, with 12 bases between. Germline V gene data show CDR1 as DFQATT and CDR2 as SNEGSKA (reference sequence). CDR3 length: 13 residues. CDR3 residues: CSARGGRFNEQYF. The CDR3 DNA sequence: TGCAGTGCTAGAGGGGGGCGGTTCAACGAGCAGTACTTC.

This clonotype was detected only a few times. The CDR3 loop is CASSFAPTVPSYEQYF. Written as DNA, the CDR3 is TGTGCCAGCAGTTTCGCCCCGACCGTCCCCTCCTACGAGCAGTACTTC. This chain connects TRBV27 to TRBJ2-7, with unresolved D. V was cut by 3 bases and J by 0 bases, with 15 bases left in between. The CDR3 loop spans 16 amino acids. Germline CDR1 MNHEY, CDR2 SMNVEV (reference sequence).

The V call is TRBV11-2, the J call TRBJ2-5; 8 bases are a match to TRBD1. CDR1 and CDR2 (germline): SGHAT, FQNNGV. J lost 13 bases, V lost 5 bases, and 15 bases had no gene match. CDR3 length: 14 amino acids. The CDR3 nucleotides read TGTGCCAGCAGCCCGGGGACAGGCCTAACCGAGCGGTACTTC. Protein: CASSPGTGLTERYF.

A word on this clonotype: A much more abundant neighbour one base away suggests this may be a read error. This chain links TRBV20-1 with TRBJ2-7; 9 bases line up with TRBD1. The CDR3 is 16 amino acids. CDR1 and CDR2 from the germline V gene are DFQATT and SNEGSKA (reference sequence). The ends lost 0 bases at V and 0 bases at J; junction bases unmatched: 6. The CDR3 nucleotides are TGCAGTGCTAGAGATTGGGGGACAGGGAGCTCCTACGAGCAGTACTTC. This gives the protein CSARDWGTGSSYEQYF.

CDR3 DNA: TGCGCCAGCAGCCAAGAGACCCCAGCCCAGCATTTT. This codes for CASSQETPAQHF. V usage is TRBV4-1 and J usage is TRBJ1-5; D unresolved. Germline CDR1 reads MGHRA; CDR2 reads YSYEKL. V lost 0 bases and J lost 11, with 8 bases in between. This CDR3 contains 12 residues.

This rearrangement joins TRBV20-1 to TRBJ2-3; D is unresolved. There are 12 residues in the CDR3. V gave up 3 bases and J gave up 2 bases, with 6 bases separating them. Germline V gene lookup returns CDR1 DFQATT and CDR2 SNEGSKA (reference sequence). DNA for the CDR3: TGCAGTGCTAGTCCCGACACAGATACGCAGTATTTT. It translates to CSASPDTDTQYF.